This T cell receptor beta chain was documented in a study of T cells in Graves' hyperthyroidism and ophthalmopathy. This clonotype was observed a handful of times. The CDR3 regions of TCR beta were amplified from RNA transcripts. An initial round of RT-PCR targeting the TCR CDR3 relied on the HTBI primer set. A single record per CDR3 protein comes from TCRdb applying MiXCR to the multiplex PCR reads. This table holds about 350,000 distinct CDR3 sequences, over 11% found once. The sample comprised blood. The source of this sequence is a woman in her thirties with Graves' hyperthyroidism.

This CDR3 reads CSARAALGDYLGDGTDTQYF. Here the CDR3 DNA reads TGCAGTGCTAGAGCTGCCTTAGGGGACTACCTTGGTGATGGCACAGATACGCAGTATTTT. The V and J genes are TRBV20-1 and TRBJ2-3; the match to TRBD2 covers 7 bases. CDR3 length: 20 residues. Germline assignment: CDR1 DFQATT and CDR2 SNEGSKA (reference sequence). With V trimmed by 1 base and J by 1 base, 20 bases remained unmatched.